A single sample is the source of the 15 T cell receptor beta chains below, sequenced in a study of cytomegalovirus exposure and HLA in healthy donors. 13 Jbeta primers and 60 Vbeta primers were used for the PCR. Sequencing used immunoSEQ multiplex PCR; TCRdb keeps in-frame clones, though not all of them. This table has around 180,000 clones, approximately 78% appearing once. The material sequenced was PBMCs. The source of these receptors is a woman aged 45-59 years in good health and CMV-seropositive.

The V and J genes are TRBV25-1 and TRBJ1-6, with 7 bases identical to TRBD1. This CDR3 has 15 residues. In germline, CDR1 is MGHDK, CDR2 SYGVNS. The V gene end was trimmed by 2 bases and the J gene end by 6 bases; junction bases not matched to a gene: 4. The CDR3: CASSEGHRGNSPLHF. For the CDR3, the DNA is TGTGCCAGCAGTGAAGGGCACAGGGGTAATTCACCCCTCCACTTT. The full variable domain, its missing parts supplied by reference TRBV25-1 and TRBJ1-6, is EADIYQTPRYLVIGTGKKITLECSQTMGHDKMYWYQQDPGMELHLIHYSYGVNSTEKGDLSSESTVSRIRTEHFPLTLESARPSHTSQYLCASSEGHRGNSPLHFGNGTRLTVT.

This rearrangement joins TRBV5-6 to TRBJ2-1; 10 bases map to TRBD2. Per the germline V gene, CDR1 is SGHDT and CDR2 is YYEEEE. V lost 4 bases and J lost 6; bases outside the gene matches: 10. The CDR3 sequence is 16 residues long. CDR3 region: CASSTPSGGSFNEQFF. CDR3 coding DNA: TGTGCCAGCAGCACCCCTAGCGGGGGCTCTTTCAATGAGCAGTTCTTC.

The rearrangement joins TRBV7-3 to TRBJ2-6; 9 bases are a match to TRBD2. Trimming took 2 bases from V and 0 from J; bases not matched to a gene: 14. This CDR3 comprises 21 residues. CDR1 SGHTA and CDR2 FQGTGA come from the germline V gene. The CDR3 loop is CASSLSAPGTSTVSGANVLTF. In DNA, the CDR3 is TGTGCCAGCAGCTTATCCGCCCCCGGGACTAGCACCGTCTCTGGGGCCAACGTCCTGACTTTC.

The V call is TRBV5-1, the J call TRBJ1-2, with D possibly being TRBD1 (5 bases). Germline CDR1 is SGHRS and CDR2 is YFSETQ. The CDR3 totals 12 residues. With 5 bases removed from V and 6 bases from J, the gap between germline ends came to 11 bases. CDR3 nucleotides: TGCGCCAGCAGTTTTGACAGTCATGGCTACACCTTC. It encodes CASSFDSHGYTF.

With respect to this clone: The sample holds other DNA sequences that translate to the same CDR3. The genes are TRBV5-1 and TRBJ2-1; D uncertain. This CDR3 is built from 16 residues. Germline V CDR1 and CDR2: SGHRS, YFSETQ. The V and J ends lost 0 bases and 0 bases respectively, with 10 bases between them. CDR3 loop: CASSLESRSSYNEQFF. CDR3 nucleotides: TGCGCCAGCAGCTTGGAGAGCCGGAGCTCCTACAATGAGCAGTTCTTC.

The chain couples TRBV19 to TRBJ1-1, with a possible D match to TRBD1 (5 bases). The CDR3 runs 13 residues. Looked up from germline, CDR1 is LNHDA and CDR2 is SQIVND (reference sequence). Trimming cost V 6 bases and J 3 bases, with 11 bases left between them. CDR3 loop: CASRGAWDTEAFF. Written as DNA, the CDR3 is TGTGCCAGTAGAGGGGCATGGGACACTGAAGCTTTCTTT.

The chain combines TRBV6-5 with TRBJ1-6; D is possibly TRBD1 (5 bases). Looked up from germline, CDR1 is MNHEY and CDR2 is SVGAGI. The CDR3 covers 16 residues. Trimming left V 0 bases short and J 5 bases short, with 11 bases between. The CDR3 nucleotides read TGTGCCAGCAGTTACTCGAGACAGTTGAATAATTCACCCCTCCACTTT. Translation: CASSYSRQLNNSPLHF.

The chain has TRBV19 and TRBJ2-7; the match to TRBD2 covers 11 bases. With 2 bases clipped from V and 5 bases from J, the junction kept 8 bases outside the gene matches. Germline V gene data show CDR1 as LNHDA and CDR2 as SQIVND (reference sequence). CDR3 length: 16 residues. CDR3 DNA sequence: TGTGCCAGTAGTATATTAGCGGGGGGGCCAGTCCACGAGCAGTACTTC. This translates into CASSILAGGPVHEQYF. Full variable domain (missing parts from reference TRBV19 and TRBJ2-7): DGGITQSPKYLFRKEGQNVTLSCEQNLNHDAMYWYRQDPGQGLRLIYYSQIVNDFQKGDIAEGYSVSREKKESFPLTVTSAQKNPTAFYLCASSILAGGPVHEQYFGPGTRLTVT.

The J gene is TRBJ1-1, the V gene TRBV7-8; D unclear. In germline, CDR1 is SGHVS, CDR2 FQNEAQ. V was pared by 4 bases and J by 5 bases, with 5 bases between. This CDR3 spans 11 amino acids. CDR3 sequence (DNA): TGTGCCAGCAGCTCGGTAACTGAAGCTTTCTTT. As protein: CASSSVTEAFF.

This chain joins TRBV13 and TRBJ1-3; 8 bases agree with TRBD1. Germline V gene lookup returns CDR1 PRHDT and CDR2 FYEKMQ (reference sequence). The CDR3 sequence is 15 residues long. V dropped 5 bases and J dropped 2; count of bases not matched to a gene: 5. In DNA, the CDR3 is TGTGCCAGCAGCCGCAGGGGGCTGACTGGAAACACCATATATTTT. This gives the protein CASSRRGLTGNTIYF.

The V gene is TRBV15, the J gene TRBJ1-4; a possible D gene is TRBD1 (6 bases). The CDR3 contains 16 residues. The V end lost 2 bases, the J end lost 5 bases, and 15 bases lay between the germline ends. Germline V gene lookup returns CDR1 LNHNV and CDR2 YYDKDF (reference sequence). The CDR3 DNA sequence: TGTGCCACCAGCAGAACAGGGTTAGGGTCGAATGAAAAACTGTTTTTT. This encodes CATSRTGLGSNEKLFF. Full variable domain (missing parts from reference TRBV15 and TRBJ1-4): DAMVIQNPRYQVTQFGKPVTLSCSQTLNHNVMYWYQQKSSQAPKLLFHYYDKDFNNEADTPDNFQSRRPNTSFCFLDIRSPGLGDTAMYLCATSRTGLGSNEKLFFGSGTQLSVL.

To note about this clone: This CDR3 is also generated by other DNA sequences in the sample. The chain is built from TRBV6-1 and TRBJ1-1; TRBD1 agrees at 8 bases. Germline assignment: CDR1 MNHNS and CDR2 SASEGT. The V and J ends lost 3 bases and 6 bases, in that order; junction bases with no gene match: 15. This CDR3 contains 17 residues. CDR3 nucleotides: TGTGCCAGCAGTGAGAATTTGTCGGCAGGGGGCTGGTCTGAAGCTTTCTTT. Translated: CASSENLSAGGWSEAFF.

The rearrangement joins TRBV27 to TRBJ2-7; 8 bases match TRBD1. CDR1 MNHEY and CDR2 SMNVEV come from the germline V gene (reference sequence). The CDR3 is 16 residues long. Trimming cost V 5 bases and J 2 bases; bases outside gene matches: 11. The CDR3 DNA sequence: TGTGCCAGCAGTCTCCGGACAGGGCCGTTAACCTACGAGCAGTACTTC. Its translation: CASSLRTGPLTYEQYF.

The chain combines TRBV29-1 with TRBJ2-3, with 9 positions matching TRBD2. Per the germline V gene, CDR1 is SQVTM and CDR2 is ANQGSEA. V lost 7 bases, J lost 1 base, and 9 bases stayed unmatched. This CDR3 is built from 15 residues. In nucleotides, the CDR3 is TGCAGCGCCGGAGGGTCTAGCGGGGGCACAGATACGCAGTATTTT. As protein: CSAGGSSGGTDTQYF.

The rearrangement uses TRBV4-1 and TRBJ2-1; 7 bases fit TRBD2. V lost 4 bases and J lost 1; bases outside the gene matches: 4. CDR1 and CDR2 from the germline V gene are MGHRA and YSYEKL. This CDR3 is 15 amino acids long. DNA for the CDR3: TGCGCCAGCAGCCCGGGACTACCATCCTACAATGAGCAGTTCTTC. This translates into CASSPGLPSYNEQFF.